This entry lists 6 T cell receptor beta chains sequenced from one sample in a study of cytomegalovirus exposure and HLA in healthy donors. Amplification used 60 Vbeta primers and 13 Jbeta primers. The data were produced by immunoSEQ multiplex PCR, yet TCRdb's version contains in-frame clones alone and is incomplete. The sample yields around 120,000 clones, 75% to 80% seen once. The sequenced sample was PBMCs. The source is a woman in her thirties or forties in good health and CMV-seronegative.

This clone was detected a few times. The genes are TRBV10-3 and TRBJ2-1; 11 nucleotides match TRBD2. There are 15 residues in the CDR3. The V gene end was trimmed by 7 bases and the J gene end by 2 bases; junction bases not matched to a gene: 4. From germline, CDR1 is ENHRY and CDR2 SYGVKD. CDR3 nucleotide sequence: TGTGCCATCAAAACTAGCGGGAGCGCCTACAATGAGCAGTTCTTC. This encodes CAIKTSGSAYNEQFF.

This rearrangement joins TRBV2 to TRBJ2-7; 13 bases align to TRBD2. J was trimmed by 2 bases and V by 6 bases; bases with no gene match: 1. This CDR3 region has 14 residues. Germline V lookup: CDR1 SNHLY, CDR2 FYNNEI. The CDR3 DNA reads TGTGCCAGCAGCGGGACTAGCGGGACCTACGAGCAGTACTTC. This sequence encodes CASSGTSGTYEQYF.

V usage is TRBV2 and J usage is TRBJ1-1, with D possibly TRBD1 on 6 matching bases. This CDR3 is built from 15 residues. V was pared by 1 base and J by 4 bases, with 13 bases between. Germline lookup yields CDR1 SNHLY and CDR2 FYNNEI. The CDR3 bases are TGTGCCAGCAGTGAAGTGGGGGGGGCGGGCACTGAAGCTTTCTTT. Amino acid sequence: CASSEVGGAGTEAFF.

The rearrangement links TRBV27 to TRBJ1-2, with TRBD1 as a possible D gene (5 bases). The CDR3 spans 14 residues. The germline V gene has CDR1 MNHEY and CDR2 SMNVEV (reference sequence). Trimming removed 3 bases at V and 0 bases at J, with 8 bases between. The CDR3 nucleotides are TGTGCCAGCAGTTTGACAGCCTCTAACTATGGCTACACCTTC. Encoded protein: CASSLTASNYGYTF.

The rearrangement uses TRBV28 and TRBJ2-1, with 9 bases aligning to TRBD1. V gave up 3 bases and J gave up 6 bases; unmatched junction bases: 6. CDR1 is MDHEN and CDR2 is SYDVKM in the germline V gene. The CDR3 is 15 amino acids. The CDR3 protein is CASSFGDRERNEQFF. The CDR3 DNA follows: TGTGCCAGCAGTTTTGGGGACAGGGAGCGCAATGAGCAGTTCTTC.

The chain joins TRBV29-1 to TRBJ2-3; TRBD2 is a possible D gene (6 bases). The length of the CDR3 is 12 residues. With 7 bases removed from V and 6 bases from J, the gap between germline ends came to 14 bases. Looked up from germline, CDR1 is SQVTM and CDR2 is ANQGSEA. The CDR3 here is CSEDRSGDTQYF. CDR3 sequence (DNA): TGCAGCGAAGATAGGAGCGGGGATACGCAGTATTTT.